One and the same sample provided the 10 T cell receptor beta chains below, sequenced in a study of T-cell reconstitution after alpha-beta-depleted transplantation in children. The TCRbeta library incorporated unique molecular identifiers. Using its own MiXCR run on the PCR reads, TCRdb lists one record per CDR3 protein. The profile shows hundreds of thousands of distinct CDR3 sequences, 15% to 20% of them singletons. The sequencing used PBMCs, mostly from graft donor cells, collected 360 days after TCRalphabeta/CD19-depleted stem cell transplant. These receptors originate from a male patient aged 2-10 years who had a stem cell transplant for acute lymphoblastic leukemia, so the T cells may come from the graft donor.

This chain connects TRBV11-2 to TRBJ2-1, with a weak D call TRBD2 (5 bases). This CDR3 spans 15 amino acids. From germline, CDR1 is SGHAT and CDR2 FQNNGV. Trimming pared 2 bases from V and 3 bases from J, leaving 11 bases between. CDR3 sequence (DNA): TGTGCCAGCAGCTTAATCCGGGAATACTACAATGAGCAGTTCTTC. Its protein product is CASSLIREYYNEQFF.

This clonotype came up many times. The gene calls are TRBV5-6 and TRBJ2-1; 9 nucleotides match TRBD2. This CDR3 is built from 16 residues. Trimming removed 0 bases from V and 3 bases from J; junction bases left unmatched: 4. Germline values: CDR1 SGHDT, CDR2 YYEEEE. CDR3 DNA sequence: TGTGCCAGCAGCTTGGGACTAGCGGTCCTCTACAATGAGCAGTTCTTC. As protein: CASSLGLAVLYNEQFF.

This clonotype turned up a few times. The chain recombines TRBV29-1 with TRBJ2-7; 9 positions agree with TRBD1. CDR3 length: 13 residues. Germline assignment: CDR1 SQVTM and CDR2 ANQGSEA. V was clipped by 1 base and J by 6 bases; unmatched bases: 4. CDR3 sequence (DNA): TGCAGCGTTGAAGTAGGGACAGGGCGCGAGCAGTACTTC. Translated: CSVEVGTGREQYF.

This clonotype came up a few times. The J gene is TRBJ2-1, the V gene TRBV28; no firm D call. V lost 6 bases to trimming and J lost 3 bases, with 12 bases between them. CDR1 is MDHEN, CDR2 SYDVKM, per germline. The CDR3 totals 14 residues. The CDR3 here is CASRRKLSYNEQFF. In DNA, the CDR3 is TGTGCCAGCAGACGAAAACTCAGCTACAATGAGCAGTTCTTC. The whole variable domain, filled in from reference TRBV28 and TRBJ2-1, reads DVKVTQSSRYLVKRTGEKVFLECVQDMDHENMFWYRQDPGLGLRLIYFSYDVKMKEKGDIPEGYSVSREKKERFSLILESASTNQTSMYLCASRRKLSYNEQFFGPGTRLTVL.

This chain uses TRBV10-1 with TRBJ2-1, with a tentative D call TRBD2 (7 bases). Trimming took off 0 bases at V and 3 bases at J, with 9 bases between the two ends. The CDR3 is 15 amino acids. Germline-derived CDR1 and CDR2 are WNHNN and SYGVQD (reference sequence). In DNA, the CDR3 is TGCGCCAGCAGTGAGTCGAGGGGGGGCTACAATGAGCAGTTCTTC. Amino acids: CASSESRGGYNEQFF.

Only a few counts were recorded for this clonotype. The chain uses TRBV6-1 and TRBJ2-6; D is perhaps TRBD2 (5 bases). V was pared by 3 bases and J by 0 bases, with 18 bases between. The CDR3 has 19 amino acids. The germline V gene has CDR1 MNHNS and CDR2 SASEGT. The CDR3 sequence is CASSERTLKALSGANVLTF. The CDR3 DNA follows: TGTGCCAGCAGTGAGCGGACTCTTAAAGCTCTCTCTGGGGCCAACGTCCTGACTTTC.

This clonotype was seen at least ten times. J is TRBJ1-4 and V is TRBV28; D is perhaps TRBD1 (6 bases). From germline, CDR1 is MDHEN and CDR2 SYDVKM. The CDR3 extends over 14 amino acids. V lost 6 bases, J lost 4 bases, and 12 bases lay in between. CDR3 loop: CASSYRVLNEKLFF. The CDR3 DNA reads as TGTGCCAGCAGCTACAGGGTCCTTAATGAAAAACTGTTTTTT.

This clonotype was seen a handful of times. The chain couples TRBV4-2 to TRBJ2-3; the D is unclear. The V and J ends lost 0 bases and 0 bases respectively, with 4 bases between them. CDR1 and CDR2 from the germline V gene are LGHNA and YNFKEQ. This CDR3 region has 14 residues. The CDR3 here is CASSQEPSTDTQYF. CDR3 nucleotides: TGTGCCAGCAGCCAAGAACCCAGCACAGATACGCAGTATTTT.

In this sample, this clonotype turned up many times. The J gene is TRBJ2-5, the V gene TRBV29-1, with D possibly TRBD2 on 7 matching bases. CDR3 length equals 14 residues. From germline, CDR1 is SQVTM and CDR2 ANQGSEA. V gave up 4 bases and J gave up 5 bases, with 17 bases separating them. The CDR3 DNA is TGCAGCGTTGTAGTTCGAGCGGGACACGAGACCCAGTACTTC. This codes for CSVVVRAGHETQYF.

The J gene is TRBJ2-1, the V gene TRBV12-3 or TRBV12-4; D might be TRBD2 (5 bases). The CDR3 contains 18 residues. V was shortened by 1 base and J by 1 base, with 17 bases between the two germline ends. The CDR3 nucleotides are TGTGCCAGCAGTTTAGGAGGTATTTGGAGGCGATCCTACAATGAGCAGTTCTTC. This translates into CASSLGGIWRRSYNEQFF.